The next 10 T cell receptor beta chains were all read from a single sample in a study of OX40 agonist ivuxolimab in advanced cancers. The table came from immunoSEQ multiplex PCR; TCRdb's copy has only in-frame clones and leaves some out. The data hold 29,000 or so clones, with approximately 91% observed a single time. Sample: CD4+ or CD8+ T cells sorted from blood, taken in a trial of the OX40 agonist ivuxolimab. These receptors all stem from an adult with an advanced solid tumor such as melanoma, head and neck, liver or kidney cancer.

The gene calls are TRBV4-3 and TRBJ2-4, with D uncertain. Trimming took off 1 base at V and 1 base at J, with 5 bases between the two ends. The CDR3 sequence is 14 residues long. Germline CDR1 is LGHNA and CDR2 is YSLEER. CDR3 coding DNA: TGCGCCAGCAGCCAAGTCCCGGCCAAAAACATTCAGTACTTC. Its protein product is CASSQVPAKNIQYF.

The gene calls are TRBV7-7 and TRBJ2-3; the D gene is possibly TRBD2 (6 bases). Between the trimmed V and J ends, which lost 5 bases and 2 bases, there was a span of 11 bases. The CDR3 contains 14 residues. Germline CDR1 is SSHAT and CDR2 is FNYEAQ (reference sequence). The DNA for the CDR3 is TGTGCCAGCAGCCACGGGGGACCCACAGATACGCAGTATTTT. This translates into CASSHGGPTDTQYF.

V and J are TRBV19 and TRBJ2-7; D unresolved. This CDR3 has 14 residues. Germline V gives CDR1 LNHDA, CDR2 SQIVND (reference sequence). Between the trimmed V and J ends, which lost 5 bases and 0 bases, there was a span of 11 bases. The CDR3 protein is CASSVVGFSYEQYF. The CDR3 nucleotides read TGTGCCAGTAGTGTTGTTGGTTTCTCCTACGAGCAGTACTTC. Using reference TRBV19 and TRBJ2-7 for the parts outside the CDR3, the full variable domain is DGGITQSPKYLFRKEGQNVTLSCEQNLNHDAMYWYRQDPGQGLRLIYYSQIVNDFQKGDIAEGYSVSREKKESFPLTVTSAQKNPTAFYLCASSVVGFSYEQYFGPGTRLTVT.

The chain is built from TRBV30 and TRBJ2-7; D may be TRBD2 (6 bases). Trimming left V 1 base short and J 3 bases short, with 13 bases between. The V gene's germline CDR1 is GTSNPN and CDR2 SVGIG (reference sequence). The length of the CDR3 is 14 residues. This chain's CDR3 is CAWSAVTGLYEQYF. CDR3 nucleotides: TGTGCCTGGAGTGCGGTGACGGGACTCTACGAGCAGTACTTC.

This clone was seen just once. The V gene is TRBV2, the J gene TRBJ2-7; 9 positions agree with TRBD1. This CDR3 comprises 14 residues. J was trimmed by 6 bases and V by 5 bases; bases with no gene match: 8. Per germline, CDR1 SNHLY and CDR2 FYNNEI. The CDR3 spells CASSRETGGSEQYF. DNA of the CDR3: TGTGCCAGCAGTCGAGAGACAGGGGGGTCCGAGCAGTACTTC. The variable domain in full, with the rest retrieved from reference TRBV2 and TRBJ2-7, is EPEVTQTPSHQVTQMGQEVILRCVPISNHLYFYWYRQILGQKVEFLVSFYNNEISEKSEIFDDQFSVERPDGSNFTLKIRSTKLEDSAMYFCASSRETGGSEQYFGPGTRLTVT.

The gene calls are TRBV6-6 and TRBJ1-5; no clear D gene. Germline V gene sequence: CDR1 MNHNY, CDR2 SVGAGI (reference sequence). The CDR3 extends over 15 amino acids. V lost 6 bases to trimming and J lost 5 bases, with 17 bases between them. For the CDR3, the DNA is TGTGCCAGCAGACAAGGGCGAGGGAATCATCAGCCCCAGCATTTT. Translated, it gives CASRQGRGNHQPQHF.

The chain employs TRBV27 and TRBJ2-7; the D is unclear. This CDR3 has 11 amino acids. CDR1 is MNHEY, CDR2 SMNVEV, per germline (reference sequence). V lost 8 bases to trimming and J lost 6 bases, with 11 bases between them. The CDR3 reads CASVASGEQYF. The CDR3 region has the DNA TGTGCCAGCGTCGCTTCGGGCGAGCAGTACTTC.

V gene TRBV19 combines with J gene TRBJ2-5; no clear D gene. The CDR3 is made up of 13 amino acids. Between the trimmed V and J ends, which lost 3 bases and 4 bases, there was a span of 9 bases. CDR1 and CDR2 (germline): LNHDA, SQIVND (reference sequence). The DNA for the CDR3 is TGTGCCAGTAGTATCGCCTTGGGAGAGACCCAGTACTTC. Encoded protein: CASSIALGETQYF.

The chain employs TRBV7-2 and TRBJ2-7; D is possibly TRBD1 (6 bases). The V gene's germline CDR1 is SGHTA and CDR2 FQGNSA. The CDR3 is 14 residues long. The V end was cut by 5 bases, the J end by 1 base, with 12 bases between. The CDR3 DNA is TGTGCCAGCAGCAATCGACAGGTTTCCTACGAGCAGTACTTC. Residues: CASSNRQVSYEQYF. Drawing the rest from reference TRBV7-2 and TRBJ2-7, the complete variable domain is GAGVSQSPSNKVTEKGKDVELRCDPISGHTALYWYRQSLGQGLEFLIYFQGNSAPDKSGLPSDRFSAERTGGSVSTLTIQRTQQEDSAVYLCASSNRQVSYEQYFGPGTRLTVT.

The V gene is TRBV14, the J gene TRBJ2-7; 9 nucleotides line up with TRBD1. This CDR3 has 16 amino acids. Per the germline V gene, CDR1 is SGHDN and CDR2 is FVKESK. After removal of 0 bases from V and 3 bases from J, the junction contained 6 bases not matched to a gene. The CDR3 DNA sequence: TGTGCCAGCAGCCAAGATTGGGGACAGGGTCTCTACGAGCAGTACTTC. Translation: CASSQDWGQGLYEQYF.